The sequence of this T cell receptor (beta chain) was determined in a study of cytomegalovirus exposure and HLA in healthy donors. Study-wide results and limits: CMV antigen specificity of three CMV-associated chains was confirmed in vitro.

Assay used: immunoSEQ multiplex PCR; TCRdb lists only in-frame clones, some missing. Altogether approximately 99,000 clones are present, approximately 96% being singletons, with the ten largest covering 0.67%. The sample holds one count of this clone. Its antigen is not known. Sequenced sample: PBMCs. This sequence was found in a woman between 18 and 29 years old in good health and CMV-seronegative.

The CDR3 DNA is TGTGCCGGAGAGCGGGCCCGCCCAGATACGCAGTATTTT. Its translation is CAGERARPDTQYF. The rearrangement links TRBV6-5 to TRBJ2-3; D may be TRBD2 (6 bases). Trimming pared 11 bases from V and 4 bases from J, leaving 16 bases between. The CDR3 has 13 amino acids. Germline CDR1 is MNHEY and CDR2 is SVGAGI.